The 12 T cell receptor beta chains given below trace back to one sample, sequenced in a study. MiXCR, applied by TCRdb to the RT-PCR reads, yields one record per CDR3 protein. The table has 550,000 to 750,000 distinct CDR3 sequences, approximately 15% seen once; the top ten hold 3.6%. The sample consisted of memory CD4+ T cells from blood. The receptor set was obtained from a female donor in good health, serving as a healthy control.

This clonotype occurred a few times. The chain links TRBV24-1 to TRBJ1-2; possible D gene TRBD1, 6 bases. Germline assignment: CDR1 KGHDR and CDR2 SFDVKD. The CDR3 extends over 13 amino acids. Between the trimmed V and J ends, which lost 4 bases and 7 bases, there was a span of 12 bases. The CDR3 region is CATSDRTGFGYTF. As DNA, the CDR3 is TGTGCCACCAGTGACCGCACAGGGTTTGGCTACACCTTC.

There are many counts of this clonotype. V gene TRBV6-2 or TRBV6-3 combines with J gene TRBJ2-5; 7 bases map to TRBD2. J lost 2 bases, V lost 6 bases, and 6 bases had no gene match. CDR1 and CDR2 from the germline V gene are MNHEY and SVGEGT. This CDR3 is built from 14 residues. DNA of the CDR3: TGTGCCAGCAGGCGGCTAGCGGTGCAAGAGACCCAGTACTTC. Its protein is CASRRLAVQETQYF.

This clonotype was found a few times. In nucleotides, the CDR3 is TGTGCCAGCAGCTTGGGTATGAGGGGTTATTACACTGAAGCTTTCTTT. Translated, it gives CASSLGMRGYYTEAFF. V gene TRBV5-5 combines with J gene TRBJ1-1, with D possibly matching TRBD1 (5 bases). The CDR3 is made up of 16 amino acids. Germline lookup yields CDR1 SGHKS and CDR2 YYEKEE (reference sequence). Trimming took off 0 bases at V and 3 bases at J, with 15 bases between the two ends.

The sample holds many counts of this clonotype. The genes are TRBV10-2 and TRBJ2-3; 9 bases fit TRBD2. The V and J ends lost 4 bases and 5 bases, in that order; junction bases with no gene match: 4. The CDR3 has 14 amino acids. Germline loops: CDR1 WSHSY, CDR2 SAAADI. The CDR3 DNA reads TGCGCCAGCAGTGTAGCGGGAGATGGAGATACGCAGTATTTT. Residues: CASSVAGDGDTQYF.

Here the CDR3 DNA reads TGTGCCAGCAGCCAGTACAGAGGCAGCACAGATACGCAGTATTTT. It yields the protein CASSQYRGSTDTQYF. This chain connects TRBV28 to TRBJ2-3, with no clear D. This CDR3 contains 15 residues. Germline lookup yields CDR1 MDHEN and CDR2 SYDVKM. Trimming took 6 bases from V and 0 from J, leaving 13 bases between them.

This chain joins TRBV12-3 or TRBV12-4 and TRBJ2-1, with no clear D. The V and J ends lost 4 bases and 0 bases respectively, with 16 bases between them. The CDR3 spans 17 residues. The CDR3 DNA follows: TGTGCCAGCAGTTACCCCTCTGCGGCTAGCTCCTACAATGAGCAGTTCTTC. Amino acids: CASSYPSAASSYNEQFF.

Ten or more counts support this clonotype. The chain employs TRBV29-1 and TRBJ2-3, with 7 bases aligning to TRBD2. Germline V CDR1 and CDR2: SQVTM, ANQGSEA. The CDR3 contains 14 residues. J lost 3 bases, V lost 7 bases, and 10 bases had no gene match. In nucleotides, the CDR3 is TGCAGCGCTCGGGGCCTAGCGGCGACAGATACGCAGTATTTT. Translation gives CSARGLAATDTQYF.

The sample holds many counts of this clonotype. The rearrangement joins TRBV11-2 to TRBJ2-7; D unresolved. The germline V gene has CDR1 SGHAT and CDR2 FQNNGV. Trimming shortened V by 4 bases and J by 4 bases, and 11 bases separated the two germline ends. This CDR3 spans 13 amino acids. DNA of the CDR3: TGTGCCAGCAGCTCCTCAAGAATTTACGAGCAGTACTTC. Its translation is CASSSSRIYEQYF.

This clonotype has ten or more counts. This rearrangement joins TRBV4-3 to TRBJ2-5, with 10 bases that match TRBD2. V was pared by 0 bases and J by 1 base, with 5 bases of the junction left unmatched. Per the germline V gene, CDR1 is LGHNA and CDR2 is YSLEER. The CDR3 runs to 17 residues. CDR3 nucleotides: TGCGCCAGCAGCCAAGATTGGACTAGCGGCCCCCAAGAGACCCAGTACTTC. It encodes CASSQDWTSGPQETQYF.

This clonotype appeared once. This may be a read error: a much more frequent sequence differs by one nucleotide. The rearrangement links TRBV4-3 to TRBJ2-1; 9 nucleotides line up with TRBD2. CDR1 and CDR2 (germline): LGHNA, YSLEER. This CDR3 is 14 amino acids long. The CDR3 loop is CANSISQAGGEQFF. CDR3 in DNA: TGCGCCAACAGCATCAGTCAAGCGGGAGGTGAGCAGTTCTTC.

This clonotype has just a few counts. The CDR3 DNA reads as TGTGCCAGCAGGAGAACCGGGACTAGCGGGAGAGAGACCCAGTACTTC. Its protein is CASRRTGTSGRETQYF. This chain joins TRBV6-6 and TRBJ2-5; 14 bases agree with TRBD2. V trimming: 6 bases; J trimming: 4 bases; junction bases outside the gene matches: 7. Per germline, CDR1 MNHNY and CDR2 SVGAGI (reference sequence). CDR3 length: 16 residues.

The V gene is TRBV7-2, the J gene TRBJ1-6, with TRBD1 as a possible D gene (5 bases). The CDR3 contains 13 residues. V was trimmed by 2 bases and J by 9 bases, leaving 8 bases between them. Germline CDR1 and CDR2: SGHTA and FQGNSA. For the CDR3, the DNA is TGTGCCAGCAGCTTATCGGGGGTTTCACCCCTCCACTTT. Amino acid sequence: CASSLSGVSPLHF.